This T cell receptor (beta chain) is drawn from a study of T cell repertoires in cytomegalovirus infection. The CDR3 sequence is 14 residues long. Trimming took 0 bases from V and 1 from J, leaving 7 bases between them. The germline V gene encodes CDR1 LNHDA and CDR2 SQIVND (reference sequence). Details on this clonotype: Its antigen is undetermined.

TCRdb recomputed calls from the reads with MiXCR, one row per CDR3 protein. The table has 200,000 to 250,000 distinct CDR3 sequences, 30% to 45% seen once. The TCR originated in a human donor in good health (CMV status not recorded). Some clones in this sample may be carry-over from other donors' samples. Source: CD8+ T cells from cultured PBMCs, taken from culture after CMV antigen stimulation. The chain joins TRBV19 to TRBJ2-7; no reliable D call. The CDR3: CASSIDPGSYEQYF. CDR3 in DNA: TGTGCCAGTAGTATAGATCCCGGTTCCTACGAGCAGTACTTC.